Below are 27 T cell receptor beta chains sequenced from a single sample in a study of vaccination and CD4 T cells after COVID-19 (dated by TCRdb to 2021 to 2024). Library method: PCR. Sequencing was carried out with an Illumina iSeq 100. TCR sequencing of DNA from cultured CD4+ T cells used the Oncomine TCR Beta short-read assay at the Johns Hopkins FTIC core. TCRdb trimmed the raw reads at Q25, called clones with MiXCR and kept productive beta chains. Rows merge per CDR3 protein into single entries with the most common DNA and genes. The sample contains 20,000 to 25,000 distinct CDR3 sequences, approximately 42% of them found a single time. Of the sample, about 9.8% falls within the top ten clones. Antigens of these TCRs are unknown. According to the study, the label for this sample's time point signals: late sampling 161 to 241 days after vaccination in three convalescent patients. The intended sense of this specimen's treatment or condition label: approximately 9-day PBMC culture with coronavirus spike peptide pools or control peptides (ViraFEST assay).

Material: CD4+ T cells from blood, cultured in vitro, obtained about 7 months after SARS-CoV-2 vaccination. These receptors originate from a human donor who had recovered from COVID-19.

A single count supports this clonotype. V usage is TRBV7-6 and J usage is TRBJ2-3; D unclear. Trimming stripped 1 base from V and 2 bases from J, with 13 bases between. The CDR3 spans 16 residues. The V gene's germline CDR1 is SGHVS and CDR2 FNYEAQ. Here the CDR3 DNA reads TGTGCCAGCAGCTTAGGGGCTGGCCTACTCACAGATACGCAGTATTTT. Protein sequence: CASSLGAGLLTDTQYF.

This chain connects TRBV20-1 to TRBJ2-7; 11 bases map to TRBD1. From germline, CDR1 is DFQATT and CDR2 SNEGSKA (reference sequence). This CDR3 region has 12 residues. The junction had 3 bases not matched to a gene; V was cut back by 5 bases and J by 6 bases. The CDR3, as DNA: TGCAGTGCTGGACAGGGGGCAGGCGAGCAGTACTTC. Translation gives CSAGQGAGEQYF.

This chain links TRBV5-5 with TRBJ2-5, with D tentatively TRBD1 (6 bases). The V gene lost 0 bases and the J gene lost 9 bases, with 6 bases spanning the gap. Germline V gene data show CDR1 as SGHKS and CDR2 as YYEKEE (reference sequence). There are 11 residues in the CDR3. CDR3 coding DNA: TGTGCCAGCAGCTTGGAGGGGGCCCAGTACTTC. Amino acids: CASSLEGAQYF.

Only a few counts were recorded for this clonotype. V usage is TRBV19 and J usage is TRBJ1-5; D ambiguous. The CDR3 loop spans 14 amino acids. Germline-derived CDR1 and CDR2 are LNHDA and SQIVND (reference sequence). Between the trimmed V and J ends, which lost 10 bases and 0 bases, there was a span of 13 bases. For the CDR3, the DNA is TGTGCCACCCGGACTGGCAATAGCAATCAGCCCCAGCATTTT. Translating it yields CATRTGNSNQPQHF.

The V gene is TRBV4-2, the J gene TRBJ2-3, with TRBD2 identical over 10 bases. J was trimmed by 4 bases and V by 4 bases; bases with no gene match: 2. CDR3 size: 14 residues. From germline, CDR1 is LGHNA and CDR2 YNFKEQ. Written as DNA, the CDR3 is TGTGCCAGCAGCCGACTAGCGGGCGCAGATACGCAGTATTTT. This encodes CASSRLAGADTQYF.

The chain combines TRBV18 with TRBJ2-3; the match to TRBD2 covers 7 bases. This CDR3 region has 15 residues. Trimming cost V 5 bases and J 4 bases; bases outside gene matches: 9. Germline CDR1 reads KGHSH; CDR2 reads LQKENI. CDR3 bases: TGTGCCAGCTCAGCATCGGGAGGCGGTGCAGATACGCAGTATTTT. Residues: CASSASGGGADTQYF.

The chain links TRBV12-3 or TRBV12-4 to TRBJ2-5; maybe TRBD1 (5 bases). The CDR3 consists of 14 residues. Trimming took off 2 bases at V and 1 base at J, with 8 bases between the two ends. The DNA of the CDR3 is TGTGCCAGCAGTTTACAGGGTTCCCAAGAGACCCAGTACTTC. Amino acid sequence: CASSLQGSQETQYF.

The J gene is TRBJ2-7, the V gene TRBV20-1, with 8 bases that match TRBD2. V shed 2 bases and J 3 bases; nucleotides not matched to a gene: 6. Germline V gene lookup returns CDR1 DFQATT and CDR2 SNEGSKA (reference sequence). The CDR3 runs to 14 residues. CDR3 residues: CSARRSGSRYEQYF. The CDR3 DNA follows: TGCAGTGCTAGAAGGAGCGGGAGCCGCTACGAGCAGTACTTC.

In its sample, this clonotype was seen a few times. CDR3 amino acids: CSATTGTVTDGYTF. For the CDR3, the DNA is TGCAGTGCTACAACGGGGACAGTTACTGATGGCTACACCTTC. The chain is built from TRBV20-1 and TRBJ1-2, with 7 nucleotides matching TRBD1. Germline CDR1 reads DFQATT; CDR2 reads SNEGSKA (reference sequence). With V trimmed by 4 bases and J by 6 bases, 11 bases remained unmatched. CDR3 length: 14 amino acids.

The rearrangement links TRBV20-1 to TRBJ1-2; 7 bases fit TRBD1. V lost 0 bases, J lost 6 bases, and 10 bases stayed unmatched. The CDR3 has 15 residues. The germline CDR1 and CDR2 sequences are DFQATT and SNEGSKA (reference sequence). The CDR3 here is CSARDRRQGRNGYTF. CDR3 nucleotides: TGCAGTGCTAGAGATCGACGACAGGGTCGGAATGGCTACACCTTC.

The chain recombines TRBV7-6 with TRBJ2-1, with D possibly being TRBD2 (5 bases). Germline V lookup: CDR1 SGHVS, CDR2 FNYEAQ. The CDR3 covers 16 residues. V gave up 1 base and J gave up 0 bases, with 10 bases separating them. The CDR3 coding sequence is TGTGCCAGCAGCTTAGGAGGGCCCAGCTCCTACAATGAGCAGTTCTTC. It codes for CASSLGGPSSYNEQFF.

The rearrangement uses TRBV20-1 and TRBJ1-1; 8 bases map to TRBD1. Looked up from germline, CDR1 is DFQATT and CDR2 is SNEGSKA (reference sequence). J lost 1 base, V lost 6 bases, and 10 bases had no gene match. CDR3 length equals 15 residues. The CDR3 sequence is CSASGQGAGNTEAFF. The DNA for the CDR3 is TGCAGTGCATCCGGACAGGGAGCGGGGAACACTGAAGCTTTCTTT.

This clonotype turned up a few times. The J gene is TRBJ1-1, the V gene TRBV15, with D hard to call. Per the germline V gene, CDR1 is LNHNV and CDR2 is YYDKDF (reference sequence). The CDR3 is 12 residues long. V was pared by 0 bases and J by 7 bases, with 6 bases between. The CDR3 region is CATSRDWVEAFF. In DNA, the CDR3 is TGTGCCACCAGCAGAGATTGGGTTGAAGCTTTCTTT.

The chain combines TRBV4-2 with TRBJ2-3; no firm D call. The CDR3 runs 12 residues. CDR1 and CDR2 from the germline V gene are LGHNA and YNFKEQ. Trimming removed 3 bases from V and 10 bases from J, with 11 bases in between. CDR3: CASSQRGYAQYF. The CDR3 bases are TGTGCCAGCAGCCAGCGCGGCTACGCGCAGTATTTT.

V and J are TRBV28 and TRBJ2-5; D may be TRBD1 or TRBD2 (5 bases each). Germline V lookup: CDR1 MDHEN, CDR2 SYDVKM. V lost 4 bases, J lost 5 bases, and 14 bases lay in between. The CDR3 consists of 14 residues. For the CDR3, the DNA is TGTGCCAGCAGTTGGGGACCGAACCGGGAGACCCAGTACTTC. It encodes CASSWGPNRETQYF.

The table lists this clonotype with a few counts. The chain recombines TRBV7-3 with TRBJ2-1; the D gene is possibly TRBD1 (5 bases). Germline CDR1 and CDR2: SGHTA and FQGTGA. The CDR3 is 16 amino acids. V was clipped by 5 bases and J by 0 bases, with 14 bases between them. The CDR3 sequence: CASSIQGARSYNEQFF. Here the CDR3 DNA reads TGTGCCAGCAGCATACAAGGGGCCCGCTCCTACAATGAGCAGTTCTTC.

The rearrangement links TRBV4-1 to TRBJ1-5; D possibly corresponds to TRBD1 (6 bases). CDR3 size: 17 residues. CDR1 and CDR2 from the germline V gene are MGHRA and YSYEKL. The V gene lost 0 bases and the J gene lost 0 bases, with 12 bases spanning the gap. The CDR3 bases are TGCGCCAGCAGCCAAGATGCGGGGGGCTATAGCAATCAGCCCCAGCATTTT. It specifies CASSQDAGGYSNQPQHF.

This CDR3 reads CASSLNSVVSTDTQYF. The CDR3 nucleotides are TGTGCCAGCAGCTTAAACTCGGTCGTAAGCACAGATACGCAGTATTTT. This chain connects TRBV7-2 to TRBJ2-3; no reliable D call. The CDR3 consists of 16 residues. Germline CDR1 reads SGHTA; CDR2 reads FQGNSA. V lost 2 bases and J 0 bases, leaving 12 bases between the germline ends.

The V call is TRBV27, the J call TRBJ2-7, with 7 bases fitting TRBD1. The germline gives CDR1 MNHEY, CDR2 SMNVEV (reference sequence). V dropped 3 bases and J dropped 9; count of bases not matched to a gene: 14. This CDR3 region has 15 residues. As DNA, the CDR3 is TGTGCCAGCAGTTTGGCGGGCCAGGGACAGAAGGTGCAGTACTTC. Translating it yields CASSLAGQGQKVQYF.

V usage is TRBV7-2 and J usage is TRBJ2-1; 8 nucleotides line up with TRBD2. This CDR3 contains 13 residues. The junction had 5 bases not matched to a gene; V was cut back by 5 bases and J by 8 bases. Germline loops: CDR1 SGHTA, CDR2 FQGNSA. Here the CDR3 reads CASSTQLADEQFF. In DNA form, the CDR3 reads TGTGCCAGCAGCACCCAACTAGCGGATGAGCAGTTCTTC. Looking up the rest from reference TRBV7-2 and TRBJ2-1 gives the full variable domain: GAGVSQSPSNKVTEKGKDVELRCDPISGHTALYWYRQSLGQGLEFLIYFQGNSAPDKSGLPSDRFSAERTGGSVSTLTIQRTQQEDSAVYLCASSTQLADEQFFGPGTRLTVL.

The chain uses TRBV6-1 and TRBJ1-2; D not resolved. Germline V gene data show CDR1 as MNHNS and CDR2 as SASEGT. Trimming left V 0 bases short and J 5 bases short, with 13 bases between. There are 15 residues in the CDR3. The CDR3 loop is CASSEALSAQYGYTF. The CDR3 DNA sequence: TGTGCCAGCAGTGAAGCATTAAGCGCTCAATATGGCTACACCTTC.

V usage is TRBV28 and J usage is TRBJ2-5; D possibly uses TRBD1 or TRBD2 (7 bases each). The CDR3 sequence is 15 residues long. Trimming removed 4 bases from V and 3 bases from J, with 15 bases in between. Germline V CDR1 and CDR2: MDHEN, SYDVKM. Here the CDR3 DNA reads TGTGCCAGCAGTTCATCGACAGGGAGGGAAGAGACCCAGTACTTC. Translated, it gives CASSSSTGREETQYF.

This clonotype was recorded a few times. V gene TRBV20-1 combines with J gene TRBJ2-5; tentatively, D is TRBD2 (7 bases). This CDR3 spans 12 amino acids. Trimming shortened V by 8 bases and J by 5 bases, and 15 bases separated the two germline ends. Germline V lookup: CDR1 DFQATT, CDR2 SNEGSKA (reference sequence). CDR3 DNA sequence: TGCAGTTCCTTGGGGGGGCGGGAGACCCAGTACTTC. This codes for CSSLGGRETQYF.

The CDR3: CASSLLPQTTGYTF. The CDR3 coding sequence is TGTGCCAGCAGCTTATTGCCCCAAACGACTGGCTACACCTTC. The chain is built from TRBV7-2 and TRBJ1-2; D unresolved. Trimming pared 2 bases from V and 7 bases from J, leaving 14 bases between. CDR3 length: 14 residues. The germline gives CDR1 SGHTA, CDR2 FQGNSA.

The V and J genes are TRBV11-1 and TRBJ2-7; TRBD1 agrees at 10 bases. V was pared by 8 bases and J by 6 bases, with 7 bases of the junction left unmatched. Germline values: CDR1 SGHAT, CDR2 FQDESV (reference sequence). This CDR3 has 13 amino acids. CDR3: CASSWTGGSEQYF. CDR3 DNA: TGTGCCAGCTCCTGGACAGGGGGTTCCGAGCAGTACTTC.

This clonotype was counted a few times. This chain connects TRBV19 to TRBJ2-7, with 12 bases identical to TRBD2. CDR1 LNHDA and CDR2 SQIVND come from the germline V gene (reference sequence). CDR3 length equals 15 residues. Losses at the gene ends were 2 bases for V and 7 bases for J; bases not matched to a gene: 6. The CDR3 nucleotides read TGTGCCAGTAGTATACCGGGACTAGCGGGTCATGAGCAGTACTTC. Translated: CASSIPGLAGHEQYF.

The genes are TRBV7-2 and TRBJ2-1; D gene unclear. The CDR3 loop spans 15 amino acids. Trimming left V 3 bases short and J 9 bases short, with 18 bases between. Looked up from germline, CDR1 is SGHTA and CDR2 is FQGNSA. The CDR3 is CASSLRAGLFSEQFF. CDR3 in DNA: TGTGCCAGCAGCTTGAGAGCTGGGCTGTTCAGTGAGCAGTTCTTC.